Listed here are 14 T cell receptor beta chains from one sample, sequenced in a study of blood T cell repertoires in COVID-19. Assay: immunoSEQ multiplex PCR; the TCRdb copy retains only in-frame clones and omits some. The sample has 310,000 or so clones; around 87% are singletons. Sequenced material: peripheral blood. The receptors here all came from a man aged 50-60 years with active or convalescent COVID-19.

The genes are TRBV7-9 and TRBJ2-1; D uncertain. The CDR3 sequence is 13 residues long. Per germline, CDR1 SEHNR and CDR2 FQNEAQ (reference sequence). The germline V and J ends were trimmed by 5 bases and 7 bases, with 12 bases remaining between them. The CDR3, as DNA: TGTGCCAGCAGCCCATCCCCTAGTAATGAGCAGTTCTTC. The encoded protein is CASSPSPSNEQFF.

The V gene is TRBV10-3, the J gene TRBJ2-3; D is perhaps TRBD1 (6 bases). Germline-derived CDR1 and CDR2 are ENHRY and SYGVKD. This CDR3 contains 15 residues. Trimming removed 10 bases from V and 3 bases from J, with 20 bases in between. In DNA form, the CDR3 reads TGTGCCAGCTCGACACAGGGAAGGGGAACAGATACGCAGTATTTT. Its translation is CASSTQGRGTDTQYF.

The chain recombines TRBV30 with TRBJ2-1; 11 bases agree with TRBD2. The ends lost 0 bases at V and 7 bases at J; junction bases unmatched: 5. Germline CDR1 reads GTSNPN; CDR2 reads SVGIG (reference sequence). The CDR3 length is 15 residues. For the CDR3, the DNA is TGTGCCTGGAGTGTAGGTCTAGCGGGGGGAAATGAGCAGTTCTTC. Translating gives CAWSVGLAGGNEQFF.

This clone was seen once. The V and J genes are TRBV5-1 and TRBJ2-3, with 11 nucleotides matching TRBD2. This CDR3 region has 15 residues. Germline trimming cut 4 bases from V and 2 bases from J; bases unmatched to any gene: 3. The V gene's germline CDR1 is SGHRS and CDR2 YFSETQ. The CDR3 is CASSRGLADTDTQYF. The CDR3 nucleotides are TGCGCCAGCAGCAGGGGACTAGCGGACACAGATACGCAGTATTTT.

The rearrangement uses TRBV9 and TRBJ1-5, with D hard to call. Trimming pared 4 bases from V and 4 bases from J, leaving 12 bases between. CDR3 size: 14 residues. Germline CDR1 and CDR2: SGDLS and YYNGEE. The CDR3, as DNA: TGTGCCAGCAGCTCTGACGGGGATAATCAGCCCCAGCATTTT. It encodes CASSSDGDNQPQHF.

J is TRBJ2-2 and V is TRBV28, with no clear D. With 4 bases removed from V and 0 bases from J, the gap between germline ends came to 3 bases. The CDR3 extends over 13 amino acids. The germline CDR1 and CDR2 sequences are MDHEN and SYDVKM. This CDR3 is CASSSTNTGELFF. The CDR3 DNA reads TGTGCCAGCAGTTCAACGAACACCGGGGAGCTGTTTTTT.

This clone appeared a few times. V and J are TRBV5-1 and TRBJ1-6, with 7 bases lining up with TRBD1. This CDR3 comprises 15 residues. Losses at the gene ends were 0 bases for V and 10 bases for J; bases not matched to a gene: 7. In germline, CDR1 is SGHRS, CDR2 YFSETQ. The CDR3 coding sequence is TGCGCCAGCAGCTTGGGTCAGGGGGTATCGTCACCCCTCCACTTT. Translating it yields CASSLGQGVSSPLHF. The full variable domain, with the rest looked up from reference TRBV5-1 and TRBJ1-6, is KAGVTQTPRYLIKTRGQQVTLSCSPISGHRSVSWYQQTPGQGLQFLFEYFSETQRNKGNFPGRFSGRQFSNSRSEMNVSTLELGDSALYLCASSLGQGVSSPLHFGNGTRLTVT.

The chain employs TRBV19 and TRBJ1-2; no reliable D call. V dropped 6 bases and J dropped 3 bases, with 23 bases sitting between them. The CDR3 spans 17 residues. Germline lookup yields CDR1 LNHDA and CDR2 SQIVND (reference sequence). In DNA, the CDR3 is TGTGCCAGTAGGAAAAGCGGTAGGGCCCGAGTTCACTATGGCTACACCTTC. This gives the protein CASRKSGRARVHYGYTF.

This clone was picked up many times. The chain combines TRBV11-1 with TRBJ2-7; a possible D gene is TRBD1 (6 bases). Germline V CDR1 and CDR2: SGHAT, FQDESV (reference sequence). V dropped 3 bases and J dropped 7 bases, with 19 bases sitting between them. This CDR3 spans 15 amino acids. This CDR3 reads CASSFQTGLALEQYF. As DNA, the CDR3 is TGTGCCAGCAGCTTTCAAACAGGGTTGGCACTGGAGCAGTACTTC.

The chain couples TRBV27 to TRBJ1-2, with a weak D call TRBD1 (6 bases). Looked up from germline, CDR1 is MNHEY and CDR2 is SMNVEV (reference sequence). The ends were cut back, 7 bases at V and 1 base at J, with 25 bases in the middle. The CDR3 is 18 residues long. CDR3 in amino acids: CASKRALQTGPFNYGYTF. The DNA for the CDR3 is TGTGCCAGCAAGAGGGCTCTACAGACAGGACCATTTAACTATGGCTACACCTTC.

This chain links TRBV3-1 (or the pseudogene TRBV3-2) with TRBJ1-1, with 8 bases aligning to TRBD1. Germline CDR1 reads LGHDT; CDR2 reads YNNKEL (reference sequence). CDR3 length: 14 amino acids. Unmatched junction bases numbered 4, after V lost 1 base and J lost 6 bases. CDR3 in amino acids: CASSQVGQGAEAFF. The CDR3 nucleotides read TGTGCCAGCAGCCAAGTAGGACAGGGTGCTGAAGCTTTCTTT.

Concerning this clone: Sequence at one end of the junction differs from germline and may be a read error. This chain uses TRBV18 with TRBJ1-4, with 7 bases matching TRBD1. This CDR3 has 16 residues. Germline V gene lookup returns CDR1 KGHSH and CDR2 LQKENI. CDR3 loop: CASSPLLARGGEKLFF. As DNA, the CDR3 is TGTGCCAGCTCCCCACTATTGGCAAGAGGGGGCGAAAAACTGTTTTTT.

The table lists this clone with a few counts. The V call is TRBV19, the J call TRBJ1-2; 8 nucleotides align to TRBD1. Germline CDR1 is LNHDA and CDR2 is SQIVND (reference sequence). This CDR3 is 13 amino acids long. The trim removed 6 bases at V and 8 bases at J, leaving 8 bases unmatched. CDR3: CASRTPGQAGYTF. The CDR3 bases are TGTGCCAGTAGGACCCCGGGACAGGCGGGCTACACCTTC.

This chain joins TRBV10-3 and TRBJ2-2, with 7 positions matching TRBD1. There are 18 residues in the CDR3. The ends lost 3 bases at V and 3 bases at J; junction bases unmatched: 13. Looked up from germline, CDR1 is ENHRY and CDR2 is SYGVKD. This CDR3 is CAISEGMTGLIDTGELFF. For the CDR3, the DNA is TGTGCCATCAGTGAAGGAATGACAGGGTTAATCGACACCGGGGAGCTGTTTTTT.